This TCR beta chain was identified in a study of blood T cell repertoires in COVID-19. Looking at the study overall: Sites in the United States, Italy and Spain provided acute and convalescent COVID-19 samples.

Individuals drawn from 20 to 30 US areas were roughly 18 to 95 years old. Recovered status applied to Cohort 3 donors who had two consecutive negative PCRs. It also applied to those with clearance or with symptom resolution. V was shortened by 5 bases and J by 4 bases, with 26 bases between the two germline ends. The germline CDR1 and CDR2 sequences are LNHDA and SQIVND (reference sequence). The CDR3 contains 18 residues. This table comes from immunoSEQ multiplex PCR, and its TCRdb copy is limited to in-frame clones, with some not included. The profile shows fewer than 400,000 clones, roughly 85% of them singletons.

Sequencing used PBMCs or T cells enriched from blood (not recorded which). The TCR originated in a man under 40 who had recovered from COVID-19. V gene TRBV19 combines with J gene TRBJ2-5; D possibly corresponds to TRBD2 (6 bases). In DNA form, the CDR3 reads TGTGCCAGTAGTCCCATGTTTCTAGCGACGCGAAGGGCAGAGACCCAGTACTTC. It encodes CASSPMFLATRRAETQYF. Based on the CDR3 plus reference TRBV19 and TRBJ2-5, the full variable domain is DGGITQSPKYLFRKEGQNVTLSCEQNLNHDAMYWYRQDPGQGLRLIYYSQIVNDFQKGDIAEGYSVSREKKESFPLTVTSAQKNPTAFYLCASSPMFLATRRAETQYFGPGTRLLVL.